This TCR beta chain originates from a study of T-cell memory formation after mild COVID-19. The V end lost 4 bases, the J end lost 1 base, and 10 bases lay between the germline ends. The CDR3 runs to 14 residues. TCRdb ran MiXCR on the 5' RACE reads and lists one entry per CDR3 protein. The sample shows 350,000 to 450,000 distinct CDR3 sequences, 20% to 25% of them seen only once. The rearrangement joins TRBV12-3 or TRBV12-4 to TRBJ1-1, with D unresolved. The sample was PBMCs or a T cell subset sorted from them (not recorded which). This clonotype originated in an adult woman who had mild COVID-19 (a few samples of this study predate the infection). Cell type and time point are not known. The CDR3: CASSSTRANTEAFF. The CDR3 region has the DNA TGTGCCAGCAGTTCGACGAGGGCGAACACTGAAGCTTTCTTT.